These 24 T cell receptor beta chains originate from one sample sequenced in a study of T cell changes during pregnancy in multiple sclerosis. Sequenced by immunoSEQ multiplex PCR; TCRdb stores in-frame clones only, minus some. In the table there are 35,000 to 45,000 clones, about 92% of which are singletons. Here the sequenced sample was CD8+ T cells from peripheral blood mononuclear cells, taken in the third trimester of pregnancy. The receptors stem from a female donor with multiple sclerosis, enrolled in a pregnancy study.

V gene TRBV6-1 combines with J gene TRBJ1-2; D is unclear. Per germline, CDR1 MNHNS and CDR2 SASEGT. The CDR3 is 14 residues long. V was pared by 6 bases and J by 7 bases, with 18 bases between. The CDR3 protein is CASRNFAAFPGYTF. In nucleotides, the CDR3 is TGTGCCAGCAGAAATTTCGCGGCTTTCCCTGGCTACACCTTC.

In DNA form, the CDR3 reads TGTGCCATCAGTGAGTCGGCGGAGAGCAATCAGCCCCAGCATTTT. This gives the protein CAISESAESNQPQHF. V is TRBV10-3 and J is TRBJ1-5; no firm D call. V lost 0 bases and J 1 base, leaving 7 bases between the germline ends. This CDR3 has 15 residues. Germline CDR1 is ENHRY and CDR2 is SYGVKD.

The CDR3 protein is CASSQEWFEDYEQYF. The CDR3 bases are TGCGCCAGCAGCCAAGAATGGTTTGAGGACTACGAGCAGTACTTC. V gene TRBV4-1 combines with J gene TRBJ2-7; D is ambiguous. The CDR3 has 15 amino acids. Germline V gene sequence: CDR1 MGHRA, CDR2 YSYEKL. The ends were cut back, 0 bases at V and 3 bases at J, with 12 bases in the middle.

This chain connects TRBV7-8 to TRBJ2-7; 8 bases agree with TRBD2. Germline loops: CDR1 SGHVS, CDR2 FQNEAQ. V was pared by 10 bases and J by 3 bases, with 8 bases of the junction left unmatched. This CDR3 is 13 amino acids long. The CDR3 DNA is TGTGCCACGAGCGGGGGCGCGGTCTACGAGCAGTACTTC. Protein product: CATSGGAVYEQYF.

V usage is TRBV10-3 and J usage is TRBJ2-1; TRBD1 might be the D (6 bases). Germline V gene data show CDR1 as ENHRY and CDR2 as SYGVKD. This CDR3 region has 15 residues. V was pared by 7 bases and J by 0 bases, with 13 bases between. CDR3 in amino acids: CAITATGISYNEQFF. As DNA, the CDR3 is TGTGCCATCACCGCCACAGGGATCTCCTACAATGAGCAGTTCTTC.

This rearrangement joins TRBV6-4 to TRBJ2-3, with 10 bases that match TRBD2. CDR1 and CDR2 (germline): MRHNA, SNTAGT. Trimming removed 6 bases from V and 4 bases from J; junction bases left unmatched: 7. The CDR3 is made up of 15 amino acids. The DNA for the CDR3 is TGTGCCAGCAGCGATCCAGCGGGGGGGGCAGATACGCAGTATTTT. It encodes CASSDPAGGADTQYF.

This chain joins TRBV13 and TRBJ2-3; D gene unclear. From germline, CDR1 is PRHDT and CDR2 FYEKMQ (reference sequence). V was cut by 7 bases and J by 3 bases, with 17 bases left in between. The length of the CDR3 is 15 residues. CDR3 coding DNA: TGTGCCAGCACCCCCGGGTGGGTAGCTACAGATACGCAGTATTTT. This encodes CASTPGWVATDTQYF.

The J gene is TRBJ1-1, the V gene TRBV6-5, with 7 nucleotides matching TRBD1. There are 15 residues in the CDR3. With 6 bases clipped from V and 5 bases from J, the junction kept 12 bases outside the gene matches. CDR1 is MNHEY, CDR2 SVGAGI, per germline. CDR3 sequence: CASSYDTGALTEAFF. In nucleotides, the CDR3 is TGTGCCAGCAGCTACGATACAGGGGCTTTGACTGAAGCTTTCTTT.

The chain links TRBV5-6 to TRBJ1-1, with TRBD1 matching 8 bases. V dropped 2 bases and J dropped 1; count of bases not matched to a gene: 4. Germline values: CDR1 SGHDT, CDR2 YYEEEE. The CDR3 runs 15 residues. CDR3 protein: CASSFRGTGNTEAFF. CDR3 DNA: TGTGCCAGCAGCTTTCGGGGGACAGGGAACACTGAAGCTTTCTTT.

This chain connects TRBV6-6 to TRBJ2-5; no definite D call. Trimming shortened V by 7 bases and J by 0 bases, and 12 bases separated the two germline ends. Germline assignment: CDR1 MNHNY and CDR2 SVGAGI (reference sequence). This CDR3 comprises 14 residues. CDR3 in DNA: TGTGCCAGCAACCCCGGGTACGACCAAGAGACCCAGTACTTC. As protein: CASNPGYDQETQYF.

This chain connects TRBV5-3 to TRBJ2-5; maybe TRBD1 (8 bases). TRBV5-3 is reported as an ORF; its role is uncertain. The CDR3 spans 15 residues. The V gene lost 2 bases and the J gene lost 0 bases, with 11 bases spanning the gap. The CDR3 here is CARSLQGGDQETQYF. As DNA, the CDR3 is TGTGCCAGAAGCTTACAGGGGGGGGACCAAGAGACCCAGTACTTC.

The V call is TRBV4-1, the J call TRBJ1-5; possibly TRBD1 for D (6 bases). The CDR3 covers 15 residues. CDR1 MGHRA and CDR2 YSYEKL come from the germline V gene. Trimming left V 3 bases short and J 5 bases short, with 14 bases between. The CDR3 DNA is TGCGCCAGCAGCCAGTATCAGGGGTTAGATCAGCCCCAGCATTTT. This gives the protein CASSQYQGLDQPQHF.

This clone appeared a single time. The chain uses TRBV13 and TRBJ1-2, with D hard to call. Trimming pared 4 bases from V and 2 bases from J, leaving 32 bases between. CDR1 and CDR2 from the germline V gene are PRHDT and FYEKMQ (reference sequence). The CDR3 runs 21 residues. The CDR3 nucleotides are TGTGCCAGCAGCTCAGGCCAGGACGTTATAGTTGAGGGCGTGGGGAACTATGGCTACACCTTC. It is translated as CASSSGQDVIVEGVGNYGYTF.

In DNA, the CDR3 is TGCAGCATAGCCCCCACGGGACACAGCACAGATACGCAGTATTTT. This encodes CSIAPTGHSTDTQYF. V is TRBV29-1 and J is TRBJ2-3, with D perhaps matching TRBD1 (6 bases). V lost 8 bases to trimming and J lost 0 bases, with 18 bases between them. The germline gives CDR1 SQVTM, CDR2 ANQGSEA. This CDR3 has 15 residues.

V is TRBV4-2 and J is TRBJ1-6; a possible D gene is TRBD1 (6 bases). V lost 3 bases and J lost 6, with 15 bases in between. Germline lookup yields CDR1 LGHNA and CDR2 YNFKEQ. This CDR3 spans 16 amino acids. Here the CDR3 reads CASSHTNRDINSPLHF. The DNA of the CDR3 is TGTGCCAGCAGCCACACCAACCGGGACATTAATTCACCCCTCCACTTT.

CDR3 nucleotides: TGTGCCAGCACCGAATCAGGTACGAACACTGAAGCTTTCTTT. This sequence encodes CASTESGTNTEAFF. The chain is built from TRBV6-1 and TRBJ1-1; D not certain. The germline V and J ends were trimmed by 7 bases and 1 base, with 13 bases remaining between them. The germline CDR1 and CDR2 sequences are MNHNS and SASEGT. The CDR3 has 14 amino acids.

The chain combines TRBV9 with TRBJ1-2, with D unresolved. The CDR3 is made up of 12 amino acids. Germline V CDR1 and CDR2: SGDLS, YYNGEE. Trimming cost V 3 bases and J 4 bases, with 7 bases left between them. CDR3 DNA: TGTGCCAGCAGCGCAGACTCCTATGGCTACACCTTC. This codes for CASSADSYGYTF.

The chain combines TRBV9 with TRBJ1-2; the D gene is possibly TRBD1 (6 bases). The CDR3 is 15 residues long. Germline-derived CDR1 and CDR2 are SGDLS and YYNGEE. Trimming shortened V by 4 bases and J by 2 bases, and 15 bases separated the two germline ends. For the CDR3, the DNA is TGTGCCAGCAGCCCTCAAACCACAGGGAACTATGGCTACACCTTC. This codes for CASSPQTTGNYGYTF.

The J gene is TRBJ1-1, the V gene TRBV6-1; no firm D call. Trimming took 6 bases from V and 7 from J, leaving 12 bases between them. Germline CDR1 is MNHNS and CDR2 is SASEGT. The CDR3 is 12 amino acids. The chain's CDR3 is CASRQYSSEAFF. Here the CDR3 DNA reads TGTGCCAGCAGACAGTACTCCAGTGAAGCTTTCTTT.

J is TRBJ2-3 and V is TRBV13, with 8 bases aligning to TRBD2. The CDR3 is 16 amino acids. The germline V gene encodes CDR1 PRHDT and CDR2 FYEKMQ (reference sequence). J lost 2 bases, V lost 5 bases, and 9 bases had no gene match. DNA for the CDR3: TGTGCCAGCAGCGCCAGACTAGCGAGTAACACAGATACGCAGTATTTT. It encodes CASSARLASNTDTQYF.

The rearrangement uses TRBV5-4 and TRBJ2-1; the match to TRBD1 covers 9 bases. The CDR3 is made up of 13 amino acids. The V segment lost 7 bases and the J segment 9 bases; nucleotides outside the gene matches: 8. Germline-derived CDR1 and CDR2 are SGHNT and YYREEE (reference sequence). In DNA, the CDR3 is TGTGCCAGCCTTAGGGACAGGGACGGTGAGCAGTTCTTC. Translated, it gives CASLRDRDGEQFF.

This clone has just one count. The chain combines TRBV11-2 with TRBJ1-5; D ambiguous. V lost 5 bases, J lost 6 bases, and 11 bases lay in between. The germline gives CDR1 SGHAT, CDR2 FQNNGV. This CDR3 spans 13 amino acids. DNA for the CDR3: TGTGCCAGCAGCCCCGGCCGGGGTCAGCCCCAGCATTTT. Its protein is CASSPGRGQPQHF.

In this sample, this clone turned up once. CDR3: CASSIIGEEPQHF. For the CDR3, the DNA is TGTGCCAGTAGTATCATTGGGGAGGAGCCCCAGCATTTT. The chain recombines TRBV19 with TRBJ1-5; D is ambiguous. Germline CDR1 reads LNHDA; CDR2 reads SQIVND (reference sequence). CDR3 length: 13 amino acids. V was pared by 3 bases and J by 8 bases, with 11 bases between.

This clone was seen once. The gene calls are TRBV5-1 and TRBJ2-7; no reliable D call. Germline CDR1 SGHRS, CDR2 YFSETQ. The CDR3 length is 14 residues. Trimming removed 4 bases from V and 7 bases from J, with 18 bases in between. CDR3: CASSPQLAPNEQYF. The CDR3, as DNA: TGCGCCAGCAGCCCTCAGTTGGCCCCGAATGAGCAGTACTTC.